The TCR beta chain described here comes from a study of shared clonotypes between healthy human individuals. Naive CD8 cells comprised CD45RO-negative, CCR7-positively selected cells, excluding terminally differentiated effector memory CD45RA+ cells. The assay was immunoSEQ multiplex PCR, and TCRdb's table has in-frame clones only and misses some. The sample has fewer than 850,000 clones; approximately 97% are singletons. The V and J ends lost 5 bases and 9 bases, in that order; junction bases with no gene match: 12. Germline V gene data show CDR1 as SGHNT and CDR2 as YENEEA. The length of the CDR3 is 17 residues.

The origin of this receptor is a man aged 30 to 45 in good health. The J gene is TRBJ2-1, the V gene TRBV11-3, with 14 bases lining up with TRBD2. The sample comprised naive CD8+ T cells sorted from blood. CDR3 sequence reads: CASSTPSGLAGEGEQFF. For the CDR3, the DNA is TGTGCCAGCAGCACCCCATCGGGACTAGCGGGAGAGGGTGAGCAGTTCTTC.